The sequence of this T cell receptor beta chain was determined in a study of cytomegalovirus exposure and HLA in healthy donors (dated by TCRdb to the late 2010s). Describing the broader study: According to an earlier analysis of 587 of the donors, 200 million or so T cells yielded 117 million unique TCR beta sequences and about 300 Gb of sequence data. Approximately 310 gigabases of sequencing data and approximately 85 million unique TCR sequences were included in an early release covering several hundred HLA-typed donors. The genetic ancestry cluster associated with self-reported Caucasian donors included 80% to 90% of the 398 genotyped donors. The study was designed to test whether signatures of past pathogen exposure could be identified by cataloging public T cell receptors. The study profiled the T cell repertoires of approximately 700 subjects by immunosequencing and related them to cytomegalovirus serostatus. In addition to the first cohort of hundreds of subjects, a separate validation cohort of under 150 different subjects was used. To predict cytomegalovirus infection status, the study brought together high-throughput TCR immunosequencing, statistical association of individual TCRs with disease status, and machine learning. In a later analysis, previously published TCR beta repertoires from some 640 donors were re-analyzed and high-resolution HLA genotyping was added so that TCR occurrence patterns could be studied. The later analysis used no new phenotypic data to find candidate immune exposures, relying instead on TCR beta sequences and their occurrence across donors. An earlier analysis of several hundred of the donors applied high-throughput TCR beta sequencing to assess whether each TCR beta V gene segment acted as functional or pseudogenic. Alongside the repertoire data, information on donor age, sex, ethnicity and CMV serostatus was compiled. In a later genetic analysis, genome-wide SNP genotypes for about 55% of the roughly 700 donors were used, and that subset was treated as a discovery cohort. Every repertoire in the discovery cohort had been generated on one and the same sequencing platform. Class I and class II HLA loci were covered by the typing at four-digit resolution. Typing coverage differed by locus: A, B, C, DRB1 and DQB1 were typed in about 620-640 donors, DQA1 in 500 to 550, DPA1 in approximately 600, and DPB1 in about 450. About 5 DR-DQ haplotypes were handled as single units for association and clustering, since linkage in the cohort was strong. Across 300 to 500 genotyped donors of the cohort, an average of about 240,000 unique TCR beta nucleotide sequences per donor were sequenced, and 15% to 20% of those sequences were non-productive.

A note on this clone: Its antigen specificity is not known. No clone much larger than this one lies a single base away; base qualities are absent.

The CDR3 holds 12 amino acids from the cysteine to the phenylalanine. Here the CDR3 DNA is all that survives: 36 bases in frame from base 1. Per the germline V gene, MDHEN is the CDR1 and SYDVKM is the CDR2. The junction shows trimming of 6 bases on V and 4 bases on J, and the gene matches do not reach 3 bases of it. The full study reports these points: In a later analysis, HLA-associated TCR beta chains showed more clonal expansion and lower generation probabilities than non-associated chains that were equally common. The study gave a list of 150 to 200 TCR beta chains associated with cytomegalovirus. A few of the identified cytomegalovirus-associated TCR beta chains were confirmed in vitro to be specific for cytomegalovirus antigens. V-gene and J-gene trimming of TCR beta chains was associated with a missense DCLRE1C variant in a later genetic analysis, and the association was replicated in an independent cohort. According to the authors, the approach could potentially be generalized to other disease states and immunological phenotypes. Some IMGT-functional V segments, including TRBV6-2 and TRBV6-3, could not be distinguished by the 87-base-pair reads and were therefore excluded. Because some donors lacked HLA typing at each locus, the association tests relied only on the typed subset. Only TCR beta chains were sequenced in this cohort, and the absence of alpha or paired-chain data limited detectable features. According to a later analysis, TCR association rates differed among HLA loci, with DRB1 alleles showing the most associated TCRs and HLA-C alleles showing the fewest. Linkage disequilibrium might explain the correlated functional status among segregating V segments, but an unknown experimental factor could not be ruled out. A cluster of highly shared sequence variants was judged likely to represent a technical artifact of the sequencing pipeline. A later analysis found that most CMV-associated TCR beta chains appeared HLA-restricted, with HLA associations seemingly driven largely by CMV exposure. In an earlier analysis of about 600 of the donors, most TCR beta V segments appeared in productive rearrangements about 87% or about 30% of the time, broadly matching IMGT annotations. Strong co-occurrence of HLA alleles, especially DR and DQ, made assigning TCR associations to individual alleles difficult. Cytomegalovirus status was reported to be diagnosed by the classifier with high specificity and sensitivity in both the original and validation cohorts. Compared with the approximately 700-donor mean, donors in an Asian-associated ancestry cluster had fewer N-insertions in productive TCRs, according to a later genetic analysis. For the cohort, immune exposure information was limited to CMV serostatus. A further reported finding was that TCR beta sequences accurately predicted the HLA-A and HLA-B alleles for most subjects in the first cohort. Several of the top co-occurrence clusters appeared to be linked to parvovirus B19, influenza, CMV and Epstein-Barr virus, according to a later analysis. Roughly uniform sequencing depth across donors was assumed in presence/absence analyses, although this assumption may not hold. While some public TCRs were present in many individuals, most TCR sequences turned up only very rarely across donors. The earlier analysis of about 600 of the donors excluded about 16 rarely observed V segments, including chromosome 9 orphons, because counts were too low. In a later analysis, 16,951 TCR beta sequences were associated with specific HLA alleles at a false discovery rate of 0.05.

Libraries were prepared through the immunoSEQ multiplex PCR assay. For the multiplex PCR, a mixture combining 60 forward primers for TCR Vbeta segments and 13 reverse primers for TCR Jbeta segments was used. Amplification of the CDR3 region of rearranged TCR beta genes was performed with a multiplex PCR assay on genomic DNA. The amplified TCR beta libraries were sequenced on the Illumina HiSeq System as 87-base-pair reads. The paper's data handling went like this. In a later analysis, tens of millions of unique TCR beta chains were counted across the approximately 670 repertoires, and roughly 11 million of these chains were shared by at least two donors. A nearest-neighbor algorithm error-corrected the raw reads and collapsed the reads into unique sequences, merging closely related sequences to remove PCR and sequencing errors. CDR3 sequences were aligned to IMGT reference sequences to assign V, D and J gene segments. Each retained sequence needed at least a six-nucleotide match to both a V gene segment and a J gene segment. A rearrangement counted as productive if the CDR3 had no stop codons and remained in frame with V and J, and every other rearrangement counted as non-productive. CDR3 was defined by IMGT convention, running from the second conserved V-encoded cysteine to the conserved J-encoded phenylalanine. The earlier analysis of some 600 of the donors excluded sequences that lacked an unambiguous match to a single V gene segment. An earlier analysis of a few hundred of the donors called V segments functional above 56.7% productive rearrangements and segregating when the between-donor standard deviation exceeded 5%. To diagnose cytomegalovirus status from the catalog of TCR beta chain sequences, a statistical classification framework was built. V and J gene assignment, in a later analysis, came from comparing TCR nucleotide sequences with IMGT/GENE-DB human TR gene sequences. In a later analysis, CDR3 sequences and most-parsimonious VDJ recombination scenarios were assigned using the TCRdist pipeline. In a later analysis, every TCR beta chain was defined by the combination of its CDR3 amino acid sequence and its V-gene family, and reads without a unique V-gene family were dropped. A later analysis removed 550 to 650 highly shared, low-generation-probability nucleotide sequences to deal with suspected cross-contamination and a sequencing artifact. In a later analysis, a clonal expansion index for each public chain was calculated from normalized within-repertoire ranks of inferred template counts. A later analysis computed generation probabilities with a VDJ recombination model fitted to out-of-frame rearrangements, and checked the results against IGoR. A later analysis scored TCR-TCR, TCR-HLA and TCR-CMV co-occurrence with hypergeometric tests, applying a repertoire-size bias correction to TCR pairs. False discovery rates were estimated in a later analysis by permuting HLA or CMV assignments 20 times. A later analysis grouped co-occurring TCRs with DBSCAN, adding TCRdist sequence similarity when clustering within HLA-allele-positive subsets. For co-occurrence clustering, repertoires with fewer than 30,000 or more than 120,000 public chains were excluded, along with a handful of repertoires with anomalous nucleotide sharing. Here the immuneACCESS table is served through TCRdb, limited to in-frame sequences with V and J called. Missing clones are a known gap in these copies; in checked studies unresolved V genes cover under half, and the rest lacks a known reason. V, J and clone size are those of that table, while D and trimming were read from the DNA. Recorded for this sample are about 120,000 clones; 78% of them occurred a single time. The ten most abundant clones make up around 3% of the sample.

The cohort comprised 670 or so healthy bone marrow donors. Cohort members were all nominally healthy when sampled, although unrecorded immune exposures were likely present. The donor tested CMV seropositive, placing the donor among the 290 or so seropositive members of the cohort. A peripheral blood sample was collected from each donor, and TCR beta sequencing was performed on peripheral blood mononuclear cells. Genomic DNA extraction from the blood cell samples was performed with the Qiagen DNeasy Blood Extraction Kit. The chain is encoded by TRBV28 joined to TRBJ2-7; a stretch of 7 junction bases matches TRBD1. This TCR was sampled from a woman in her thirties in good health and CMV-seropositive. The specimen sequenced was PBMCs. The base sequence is TGTGCCAGCAGACCGACAGGGTACGAGCAGTACTTC. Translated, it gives CASRPTGYEQYF.